This T cell receptor (beta chain) was sequenced in a study of circulating and synovial CD4+ cells in juvenile arthritis. Overall study results and limits: Some such blood samples were as oligoclonal as synovium. Bulk blood CD4 samples held at least an order of magnitude more or fewer genomes than CPL.

This clone appeared once. No antigen is known for it. The CDR3 extends over 14 amino acids. Germline values: CDR1 SGHTA, CDR2 FQGTGA. Germline trimming cut 2 bases from V and 10 bases from J; bases unmatched to any gene: 8. The table came from immunoSEQ multiplex PCR; TCRdb's copy has only in-frame clones and leaves some out. This table has 2,000 to 3,000 clones, 85% to 90% appearing once. Sequencing was done on a sample of HLA-DR+ CD4+ T cells from blood. Subset: circulating pathogenic-like lymphocytes, sorted as HLA-DR+CD14-CD3+CD4+CD25low/- blood T cells. The chain recombines TRBV7-3 with TRBJ2-1; TRBD1 matches at 7 bases. The source of this sequence is a human donor with juvenile idiopathic arthritis. CDR3 in amino acids: CASSLHGTALEQFF. CDR3 bases: TGTGCCAGCAGCTTACACGGGACAGCTTTAGAGCAGTTCTTC. The variable domain in full, completed from reference TRBV7-3 and TRBJ2-1, reads GAGVSQTPSNKVTEKGKYVELRCDPISGHTALYWYRQSLGQGPEFLIYFQGTGAADDSGLPNDRFFAVRPEGSVSTLKIQRTERGDSAVYLCASSLHGTALEQFFGPGTRLTVL.